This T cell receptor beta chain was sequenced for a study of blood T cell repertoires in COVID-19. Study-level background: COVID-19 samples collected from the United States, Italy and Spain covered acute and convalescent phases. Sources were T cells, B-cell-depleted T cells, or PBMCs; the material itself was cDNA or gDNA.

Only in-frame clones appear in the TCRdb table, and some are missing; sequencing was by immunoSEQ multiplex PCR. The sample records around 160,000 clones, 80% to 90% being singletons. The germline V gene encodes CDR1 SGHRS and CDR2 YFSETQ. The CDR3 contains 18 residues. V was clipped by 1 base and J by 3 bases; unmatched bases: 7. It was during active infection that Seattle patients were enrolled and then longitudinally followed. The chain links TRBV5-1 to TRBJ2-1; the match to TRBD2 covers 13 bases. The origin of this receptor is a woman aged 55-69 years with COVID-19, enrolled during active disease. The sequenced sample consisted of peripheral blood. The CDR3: CASSLTSGGAGFYNEQFF. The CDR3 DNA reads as TGCGCCAGCAGCTTGACTAGCGGGGGGGCCGGGTTCTACAATGAGCAGTTCTTC.